The rows below give T cell receptor beta chains drawn from one sample of a study of T cell repertoires in cytomegalovirus infection. No cognate antigen is known for these TCRs. TCRdb called the reads again in MiXCR, with one record for every CDR3 protein. The table lists 55,000 to 70,000 distinct CDR3 sequences, approximately 24% of them singletons. Sequencing was done on a sample of PBMCs, sequenced either directly or after in vitro stimulation (not recorded which). The receptors were gathered from a human donor in good health (CMV status not recorded). Some clones in this sample may be carry-over from other donors' samples. CDR3s leave out the opening cysteine and the closing phenylalanine or tryptophan.

j_call: TRBJ2-1
v_call: TRBV7-2
cdr3_length: 15
cdr3_aa: ASSLIPAGQAYNEQF

j_call: TRBJ1-1
v_call: TRBV7-4
cdr3_length: 11
cdr3_aa: ASSLEQVTEAF

j_call: TRBJ1-2
v_call: TRBV5-4
cdr3_length: 13
cdr3_aa: ASSLDYYRGGGYT

j_call: TRBJ1-5
v_call: TRBV6-5
cdr3_length: 11
cdr3_aa: ASTGGGNQPQH

j_call: TRBJ2-2
v_call: TRBV7-8
cdr3_length: 16
cdr3_aa: ASSFKGRGRTGTGELF

j_call: TRBJ2-1
v_call: TRBV11-1
cdr3_length: 12
cdr3_aa: ASSLRGYYNEQF

j_call: TRBJ2-7
v_call: TRBV6-6
cdr3_length: 13
cdr3_aa: ASSYSSGDSYEQY

j_call: TRBJ2-1
v_call: TRBV7-2
cdr3_length: 12
cdr3_aa: ASSSRASNNEQF

j_call: TRBJ1-2
v_call: TRBV5-6
cdr3_length: 10
cdr3_aa: ASRTGGSGYT

j_call: TRBJ1-5
v_call: TRBV4-1
cdr3_length: 14
cdr3_aa: ASSQAGTGANQPQH

j_call: TRBJ2-7
v_call: TRBV7-9
cdr3_length: 14
cdr3_aa: ASSLTMASVSYEQY

j_call: TRBJ2-3
v_call: TRBV7-6
cdr3_length: 13
cdr3_aa: SSTPGQGDTDTQY

j_call: TRBJ2-3
v_call: TRBV7-2
cdr3_length: 12
cdr3_aa: ASSLGQRTDTQY

j_call: TRBJ2-7
v_call: TRBV7-3
cdr3_length: 13
cdr3_aa: ASSAGRERSYEQY

j_call: TRBJ1-5
v_call: TRBV5-6
cdr3_length: 12
cdr3_aa: ASSGGAFNQPQH

j_call: TRBJ2-1
v_call: TRBV24-1
cdr3_length: 16
cdr3_aa: ATSVGSGVPILYIEQF

j_call: TRBJ1-1
v_call: TRBV28
cdr3_length: 11
cdr3_aa: ASSPRGRTEAF

j_call: TRBJ2-2
v_call: TRBV12-3/TRBV12-4
cdr3_length: 16
cdr3_aa: ASRLDRGMRGKTGELF

j_call: TRBJ1-5
v_call: TRBV2
cdr3_length: 13
cdr3_aa: ASSGQGVRNQPQH

j_call: TRBJ1-1
v_call: TRBV15
cdr3_length: 13
cdr3_aa: ATRPRGWVNTEAF

j_call: TRBJ1-6
v_call: TRBV7-6
cdr3_length: 13
cdr3_aa: ASSLVRDTNSPLH

j_call: TRBJ2-1
v_call: TRBV6-2/TRBV6-3
cdr3_length: 12
cdr3_aa: ASSLTAPYNEQF

j_call: TRBJ2-5
v_call: TRBV30
cdr3_length: 14
cdr3_aa: AWSQAGVSGQETQY

j_call: TRBJ2-5
v_call: TRBV7-2
cdr3_length: 15
cdr3_aa: ASSLEGRVGAGETQY

j_call: TRBJ2-3
v_call: TRBV7-9
cdr3_length: 15
cdr3_aa: ASSIRTGRFWTDTQY

j_call: TRBJ2-7
v_call: TRBV27
cdr3_length: 11
cdr3_aa: ASSVAGAYEQY

j_call: TRBJ2-1
v_call: TRBV7-2
cdr3_length: 12
cdr3_aa: ASSLGGPYNEQF

j_call: TRBJ1-2
v_call: TRBV19
cdr3_length: 13
cdr3_aa: ASIKGGGNSYGYT

j_call: TRBJ2-3
v_call: TRBV7-2
cdr3_length: 16
cdr3_aa: ASSLALSSGRASDTQY

j_call: TRBJ2-5
v_call: TRBV6-5
cdr3_length: 14
cdr3_aa: ASSYSGSGLQETQY

j_call: TRBJ2-1
v_call: TRBV6-2/TRBV6-3
cdr3_length: 14
cdr3_aa: ASSYHSLGREGEQF

j_call: TRBJ2-5
v_call: TRBV6-5
cdr3_length: 13
cdr3_aa: ASGGGTSGQETQY

j_call: TRBJ2-2
v_call: TRBV6-2/TRBV6-3
cdr3_length: 13
cdr3_aa: ASSYAGTVTGELF

j_call: TRBJ1-3
v_call: TRBV7-2
cdr3_length: 13
cdr3_aa: ASSLTGYSGNTIY

j_call: TRBJ2-3
v_call: TRBV28
cdr3_length: 15
cdr3_aa: ASRPRHRDTSTDTQY

j_call: TRBJ2-5
v_call: TRBV7-2
cdr3_length: 13
cdr3_aa: ASSPRGRLRETQY

j_call: TRBJ1-6
v_call: TRBV12-3/TRBV12-4
cdr3_length: 12
cdr3_aa: ASSFRLENSPLH

j_call: TRBJ1-2
v_call: TRBV28
cdr3_length: 13
cdr3_aa: ASSLARGQVYGYT

j_call: TRBJ2-1
v_call: TRBV27
cdr3_length: 15
cdr3_aa: ASSLKGLAGGRSEQF

j_call: TRBJ1-3
v_call: TRBV7-2
cdr3_length: 13
cdr3_aa: ASSFSRTAGNTIY

j_call: TRBJ2-2
v_call: TRBV15
cdr3_length: 14
cdr3_aa: ATRGGSRTNTGELF

j_call: TRBJ2-1
v_call: TRBV7-2
cdr3_length: 12
cdr3_aa: ASSSQGLGNEQF

j_call: TRBJ1-1
v_call: TRBV5-8
cdr3_length: 12
cdr3_aa: ASRIGGQSTEAF